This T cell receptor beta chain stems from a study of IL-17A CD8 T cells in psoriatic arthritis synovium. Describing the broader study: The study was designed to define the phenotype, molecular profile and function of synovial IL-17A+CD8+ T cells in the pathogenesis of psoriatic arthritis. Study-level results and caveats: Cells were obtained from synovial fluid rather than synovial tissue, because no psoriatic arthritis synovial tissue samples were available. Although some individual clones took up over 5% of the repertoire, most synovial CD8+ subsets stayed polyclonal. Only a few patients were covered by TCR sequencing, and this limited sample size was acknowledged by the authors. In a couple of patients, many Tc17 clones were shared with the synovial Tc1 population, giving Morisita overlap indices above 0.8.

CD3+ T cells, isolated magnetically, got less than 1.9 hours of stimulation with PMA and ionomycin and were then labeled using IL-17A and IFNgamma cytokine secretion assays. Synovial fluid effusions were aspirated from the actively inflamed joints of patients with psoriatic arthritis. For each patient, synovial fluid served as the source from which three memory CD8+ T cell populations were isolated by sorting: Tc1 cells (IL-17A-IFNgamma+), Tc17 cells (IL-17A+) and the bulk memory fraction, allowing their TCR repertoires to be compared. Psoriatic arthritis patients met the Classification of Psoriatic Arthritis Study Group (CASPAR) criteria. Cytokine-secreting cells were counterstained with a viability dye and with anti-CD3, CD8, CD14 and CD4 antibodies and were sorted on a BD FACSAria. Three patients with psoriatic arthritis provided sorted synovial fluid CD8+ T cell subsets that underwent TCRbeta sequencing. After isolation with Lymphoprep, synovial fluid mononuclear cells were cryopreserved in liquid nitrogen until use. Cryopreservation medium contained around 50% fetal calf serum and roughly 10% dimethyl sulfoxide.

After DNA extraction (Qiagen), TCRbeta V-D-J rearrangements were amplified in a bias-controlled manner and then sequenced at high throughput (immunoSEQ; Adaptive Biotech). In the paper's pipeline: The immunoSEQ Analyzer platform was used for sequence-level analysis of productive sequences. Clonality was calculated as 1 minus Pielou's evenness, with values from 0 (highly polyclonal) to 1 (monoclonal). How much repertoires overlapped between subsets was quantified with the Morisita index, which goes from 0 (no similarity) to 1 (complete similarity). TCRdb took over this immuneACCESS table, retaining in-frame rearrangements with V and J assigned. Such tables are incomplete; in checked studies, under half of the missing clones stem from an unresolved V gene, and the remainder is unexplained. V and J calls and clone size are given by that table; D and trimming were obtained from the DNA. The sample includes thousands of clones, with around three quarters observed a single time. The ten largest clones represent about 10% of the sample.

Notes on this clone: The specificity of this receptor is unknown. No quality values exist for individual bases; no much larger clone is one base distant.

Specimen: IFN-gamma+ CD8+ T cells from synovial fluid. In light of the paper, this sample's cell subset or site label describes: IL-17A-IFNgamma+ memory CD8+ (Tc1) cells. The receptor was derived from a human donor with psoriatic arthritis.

The base sequence is TGTGCCAGCAGTGCGGGGGGCACAGATACGCAGTATTTT. Its amino acids are CASSAGGTDTQYF. This chain joins TRBV6-6 to TRBJ2-3; TRBD2 matches 7 bases in the middle. Via the germline V gene (reference sequence), CDR1 is MNHNY and CDR2 SVGAGI. Taken from cysteine to phenylalanine, the CDR3 has 13 residues. The entry retains the CDR3 DNA only, 39 bases that are in frame from base 1. The junction shows trimming of 5 bases on V and 1 base on J, and the gene matches do not reach 0 bases of it.